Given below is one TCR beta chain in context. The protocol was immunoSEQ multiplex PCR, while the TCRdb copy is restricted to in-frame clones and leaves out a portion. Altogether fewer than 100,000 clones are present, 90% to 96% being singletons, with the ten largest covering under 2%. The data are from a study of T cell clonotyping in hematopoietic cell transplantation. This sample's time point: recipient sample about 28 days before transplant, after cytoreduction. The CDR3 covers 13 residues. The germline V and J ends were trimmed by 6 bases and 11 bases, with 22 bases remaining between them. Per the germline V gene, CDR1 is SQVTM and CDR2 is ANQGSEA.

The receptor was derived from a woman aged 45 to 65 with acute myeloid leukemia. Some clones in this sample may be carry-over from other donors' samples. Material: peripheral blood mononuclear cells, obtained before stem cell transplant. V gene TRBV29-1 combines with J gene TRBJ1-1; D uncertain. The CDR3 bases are TGCAGCGTGGGAGATTCAATCGGTAGTATGGCTTTCTTT. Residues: CSVGDSIGSMAFF.